This entry features one T cell receptor beta chain sequence. In the original workflow: The authors estimated nucleated cell counts from reference gene primer amplification. Profiled with immunoSEQ multiplex PCR; TCRdb holds only in-frame clones, not every one. The D gene and trimming were derived from the DNA, and the V and J assignments and clone size from that table. The sample has 150,000 to 200,000 clones, 85% to 90% seen once; the top ten hold about 3%. This sample was included in a study of blood T cell repertoires in COVID-19. Study in general: Sites in the United States, Italy and Spain provided acute and convalescent COVID-19 samples.

CDR1 LGHNA and CDR2 YNFKEQ come from the germline V gene. V gave up 0 bases and J gave up 4 bases, with 9 bases separating them. This CDR3 region has 15 residues. V and J are TRBV4-2 and TRBJ2-2, with unresolved D. The sequencing sample was made of peripheral blood. This receptor was taken from a middle-aged man with active or convalescent COVID-19. The CDR3 sequence is CASSQDLTGTGELFF. The CDR3 bases are TGTGCCAGCAGCCAAGATCTAACGGGCACCGGGGAGCTGTTTTTT.